The 14 T cell receptor beta chains presented below share a single source sample, sequenced in a study of Graves' ophthalmopathy and Graves' hyperthyroidism. The authors amplified TCR beta CDR3 regions from RNA transcripts. Scientists carried out first-round RT-PCR using HTBI primers and then a second-round multiplex PCR. In TCRdb, the multiplex PCR reads were re-called with MiXCR into one record per CDR3 protein. The sample gives under 400,000 distinct CDR3 sequences, 17% of which show up once; 9% to 15% is in the top ten. Sequenced sample: peripheral blood. The receptor set was obtained from an adult man with Graves' ophthalmopathy.

The chain combines TRBV20-1 with TRBJ2-2, with 8 positions matching TRBD1. CDR3 length equals 14 residues. Germline CDR1 DFQATT, CDR2 SNEGSKA (reference sequence). V shed 4 bases and J 8 bases; nucleotides not matched to a gene: 9. CDR3 coding DNA: TGCAGTGCTAAGGGTGACAGGGGAAGAGGGGAGCTGTTTTTT. It translates to CSAKGDRGRGELFF.

This clonotype was seen at least ten times. V usage is TRBV29-1 and J usage is TRBJ1-5, with D perhaps TRBD1 (5 bases). In germline, CDR1 is SQVTM, CDR2 ANQGSEA. The germline V and J ends were trimmed by 4 bases and 7 bases, with 14 bases remaining between them. The CDR3 length is 13 residues. The CDR3 DNA reads as TGCAGCGTTGGAGAGGGGAGTGGCCAGCCCCAGCATTTT. This gives the protein CSVGEGSGQPQHF.

With regard to this clonotype: One base away lies a much larger clone, so this may be a sequencing read error. The V gene is TRBV10-3, the J gene TRBJ2-7, with 10 bases matching TRBD1. CDR1 ENHRY and CDR2 SYGVKD come from the germline V gene. The CDR3 is 16 residues long. The CDR3, as DNA: TGTGCCATCAGTGAGTCATATTTGGGGACAGGGGCCGAGCAGTCCTTC. Amino acids: CAISESYLGTGAEQSF.

This clonotype was detected many times. The chain uses TRBV13 and TRBJ1-3; no definite D call. Trimming took 5 bases from V and 5 from J, leaving 10 bases between them. The CDR3 spans 13 residues. The V gene's germline CDR1 is PRHDT and CDR2 FYEKMQ (reference sequence). This chain's CDR3 is CASSQSDRNTIYF. In DNA, the CDR3 is TGTGCCAGCAGCCAGAGCGACCGAAACACCATATATTTT. Full variable domain (outside the CDR3, taken from reference TRBV13 and TRBJ1-3): AAGVIQSPRHLIKEKRETATLKCYPIPRHDTVYWYQQGPGQDPQFLISFYEKMQSDKGSIPDRFSAQQFSDYHSELNMSSLELGDSALYFCASSQSDRNTIYFGEGSWLTVV.

This clonotype was recorded at least ten times. The V gene is TRBV9, the J gene TRBJ1-5; tentative D call: TRBD1 (5 bases). CDR1 is SGDLS and CDR2 is YYNGEE in the germline V gene. The length of the CDR3 is 15 residues. Trimming left V 0 bases short and J 8 bases short, with 15 bases between. The CDR3 is CASSVGSRQSEPQHF. DNA of the CDR3: TGTGCCAGCAGCGTAGGGTCCCGACAGTCGGAGCCCCAGCATTTT.

This clonotype was counted ten times or more. The chain combines TRBV6-2 or TRBV6-3 with TRBJ2-7; no firm D call. The germline CDR1 and CDR2 sequences are MNHEY and SVGEGT. The V gene lost 0 bases and the J gene lost 9 bases, with 9 bases spanning the gap. This CDR3 spans 12 amino acids. CDR3 coding DNA: TGTGCCAGCAGTTACTCCTTCCGCGGGCAGTACTTC. Translating gives CASSYSFRGQYF.

Ten or more counts support this clonotype. The rearrangement links TRBV2 to TRBJ2-2; TRBD1 matches 7 bases. The V gene's germline CDR1 is SNHLY and CDR2 FYNNEI. Trimming at V came to 6 bases and at J to 0 bases, leaving 4 bases not matched to a gene. This CDR3 is built from 15 residues. CDR3 sequence: CASRRTGTNTGELFF. In nucleotides, the CDR3 is TGTGCCAGCAGAAGGACAGGAACGAACACCGGGGAGCTGTTTTTT.

This clonotype was recorded at least ten times. The V and J genes are TRBV2 and TRBJ1-5; TRBD1 agrees at 8 bases. Germline lookup yields CDR1 SNHLY and CDR2 FYNNEI. V lost 2 bases and J lost 6; bases outside the gene matches: 12. This CDR3 region has 17 residues. The CDR3 nucleotides read TGTGCCAGCAGTGAATCGCTCGGCAGGGGGCGAGGTCAGCCCCAGCATTTT. This encodes CASSESLGRGRGQPQHF.

The sample holds many counts of this clonotype. The rearrangement uses TRBV7-9 and TRBJ2-5; TRBD1 agrees at 9 bases. The CDR3 runs to 17 residues. Germline V lookup: CDR1 SEHNR, CDR2 FQNEAQ (reference sequence). Trimming removed 5 bases from V and 5 bases from J; junction bases left unmatched: 15. CDR3 protein: CASSPRASGTGRETQYF. The CDR3 DNA is TGTGCCAGCAGCCCCCGAGCCTCCGGGACAGGGAGGGAGACCCAGTACTTC.

This clonotype was counted ten times or more. The chain links TRBV11-2 to TRBJ2-7; 8 nucleotides line up with TRBD2. J was trimmed by 1 base and V by 4 bases; bases with no gene match: 3. This CDR3 has 14 residues. Germline values: CDR1 SGHAT, CDR2 FQNNGV. The CDR3 spells CASSSQRGSYEQYF. CDR3 bases: TGTGCCAGCAGCTCCCAGCGGGGGTCCTACGAGCAGTACTTC.

This clonotype is a singleton in its sample. The rearrangement uses TRBV12-3 or TRBV12-4 and TRBJ1-1; D unresolved. V gave up 2 bases and J gave up 10 bases, with 14 bases separating them. This CDR3 contains 13 residues. This CDR3 reads CASSLISGFGAFF. The DNA for the CDR3 is TGTGCCAGCAGTTTAATATCCGGGTTTGGAGCTTTCTTT.

Ten or more counts support this clonotype. The V and J genes are TRBV11-2 and TRBJ2-5; TRBD2 matches 11 bases. With V trimmed by 2 bases and J by 4 bases, 9 bases remained unmatched. Germline CDR1 is SGHAT and CDR2 is FQNNGV. This CDR3 region has 17 residues. CDR3 sequence reads: CASSLSSTSGGRETQYF. In nucleotides, the CDR3 is TGTGCCAGCAGCTTATCTTCCACTAGCGGGGGTCGAGAGACCCAGTACTTC.

This clonotype was seen many times. The V and J genes are TRBV4-2 and TRBJ2-5; TRBD1 matches at 10 bases. CDR1 is LGHNA, CDR2 YNFKEQ, per germline. V lost 1 base to trimming and J lost 5 bases; unmatched junction nucleotides: 4. The CDR3 extends over 15 amino acids. The DNA for the CDR3 is TGTGCCAGCAGCCAAGGACAGGGGGCAGGTGAGACCCAGTACTTC. It codes for CASSQGQGAGETQYF.

This clonotype has ten or more counts. This chain uses TRBV7-3 with TRBJ1-5; no clear D gene. The CDR3 runs 13 residues. With 3 bases removed from V and 5 bases from J, the gap between germline ends came to 8 bases. Germline V gene data show CDR1 as SGHTA and CDR2 as FQGTGA. The CDR3 bases are TGTGCCAGCAGCTTTCTCTTTGATCAGCCCCAGCATTTT. Its protein is CASSFLFDQPQHF.